The rows below give T cell receptor beta chains drawn from one sample of a study of response to subunit inactivated influenza vaccine. TCRdb reprocessed the RT-PCR reads with MiXCR, giving one entry per CDR3 protein. The sample includes hundreds of thousands of distinct CDR3 sequences, around 20% of them seen just once. The specimen comprised PBMCs from blood, sampled 4 to 6 days after vaccination. The origin of the receptors is a man over 45 who received an inactivated influenza vaccine. The CDR3 runs from the conserved cysteine through the conserved F or W. A D gene is named only where the DNA matches it firmly. The size of a clone is reported for some rows only, either as once, few or many, or as a class for expanded clones.

CDR3 | V | size | D | J
CASSAGTGPYEQYF | TRBV12-3/TRBV12-4 | many | TRBD1 | TRBJ2-7
CASSYSTRRTDTQYF | TRBV6-5 | NA | NA | TRBJ2-3
CASSRDGRREQYF | TRBV12-3/TRBV12-4 | NA | NA | TRBJ2-7
CASSLAGHLETQYF | TRBV7-9 | NA | NA | TRBJ2-5
CASSFLAGANTGELFF | TRBV12-3/TRBV12-4 | many | TRBD2 | TRBJ2-2
CASSQDLTGQETQYF | TRBV4-3 | few | NA | TRBJ2-5
CSASETSRGDEQFF | TRBV20-1 | NA | NA | TRBJ2-1
CASGAGAMHTGELFF | TRBV6-1 | NA | TRBD2 | TRBJ2-2
CASSHQYLRGEYEQFF | TRBV4-2 | few | TRBD2 | TRBJ2-1
CSASRGREQYF | TRBV20-1 | few | NA | TRBJ2-7
CASSQDPTGGDYGYTF | TRBV4-2 | NA | TRBD1 | TRBJ1-2
CASSLEQHTEAFF | TRBV5-1 | NA | NA | TRBJ1-1
CASSESYRAEQYF | TRBV28 | few | NA | TRBJ2-7
CSASRTGGFDEQYF | TRBV20-1 | many | TRBD1 | TRBJ2-7
CASSLYRGAADTQYF | TRBV7-2 | few | NA | TRBJ2-3
CPSSFLGSAYEQYF | TRBV28 | NA | NA | TRBJ2-7